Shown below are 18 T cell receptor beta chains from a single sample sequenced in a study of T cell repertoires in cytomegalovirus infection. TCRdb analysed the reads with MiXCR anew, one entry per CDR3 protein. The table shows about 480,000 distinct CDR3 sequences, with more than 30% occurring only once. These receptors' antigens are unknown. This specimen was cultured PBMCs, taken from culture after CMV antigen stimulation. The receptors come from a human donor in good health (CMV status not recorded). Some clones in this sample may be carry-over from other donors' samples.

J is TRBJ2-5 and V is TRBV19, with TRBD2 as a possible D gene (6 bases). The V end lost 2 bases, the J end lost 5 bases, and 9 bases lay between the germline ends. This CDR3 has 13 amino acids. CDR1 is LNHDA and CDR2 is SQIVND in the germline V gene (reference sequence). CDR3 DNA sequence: TGTGCCAGTAGTATAAGCGGGTTTGAGACCCAGTACTTC. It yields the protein CASSISGFETQYF. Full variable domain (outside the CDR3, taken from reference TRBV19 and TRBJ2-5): DGGITQSPKYLFRKEGQNVTLSCEQNLNHDAMYWYRQDPGQGLRLIYYSQIVNDFQKGDIAEGYSVSREKKESFPLTVTSAQKNPTAFYLCASSISGFETQYFGPGTRLLVL.

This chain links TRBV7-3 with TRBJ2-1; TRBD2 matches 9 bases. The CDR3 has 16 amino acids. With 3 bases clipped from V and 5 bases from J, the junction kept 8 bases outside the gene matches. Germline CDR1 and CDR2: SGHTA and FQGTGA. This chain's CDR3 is CASSFPGAGGHNEQFF. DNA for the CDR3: TGTGCCAGCAGCTTTCCCGGAGCGGGAGGTCACAATGAGCAGTTCTTC.

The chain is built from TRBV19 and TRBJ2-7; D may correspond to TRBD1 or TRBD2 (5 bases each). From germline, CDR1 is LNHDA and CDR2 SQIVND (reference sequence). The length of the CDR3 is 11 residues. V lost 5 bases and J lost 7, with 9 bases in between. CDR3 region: CASSGTGEQYF. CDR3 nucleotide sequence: TGTGCCAGTAGTGGGACCGGAGAGCAGTACTTC.

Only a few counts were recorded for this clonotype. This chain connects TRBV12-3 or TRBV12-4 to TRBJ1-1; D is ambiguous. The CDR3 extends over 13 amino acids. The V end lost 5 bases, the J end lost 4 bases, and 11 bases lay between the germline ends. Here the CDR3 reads CASSPPWVTEAFF. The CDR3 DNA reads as TGTGCCAGCAGTCCCCCCTGGGTCACTGAAGCTTTCTTT.

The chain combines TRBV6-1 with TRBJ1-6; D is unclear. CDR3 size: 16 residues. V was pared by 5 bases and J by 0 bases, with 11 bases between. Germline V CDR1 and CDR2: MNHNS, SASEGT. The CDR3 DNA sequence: TGTGCCAGCAGTTACGGGGAGAGCTCCTATAATTCACCCCTCCACTTT. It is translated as CASSYGESSYNSPLHF.

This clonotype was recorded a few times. The CDR3 reads CASSFGGGAGPQHF. The CDR3, as DNA: TGTGCCAGCAGTTTCGGCGGGGGGGCCGGGCCCCAGCATTTT. The chain has TRBV12-3 or TRBV12-4 and TRBJ1-5; D perhaps matches TRBD1 (6 bases). Between the trimmed V and J ends, which lost 3 bases and 9 bases, there was a span of 15 bases. This CDR3 has 14 residues.

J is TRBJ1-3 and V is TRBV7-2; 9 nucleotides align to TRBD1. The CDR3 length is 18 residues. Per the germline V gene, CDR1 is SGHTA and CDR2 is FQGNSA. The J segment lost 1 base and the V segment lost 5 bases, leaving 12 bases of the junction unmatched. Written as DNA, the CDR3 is TGTGCCAGCAGCCGCCGACAGGGGGTTCTTGGATCTGGAAACACCATATATTTT. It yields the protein CASSRRQGVLGSGNTIYF.

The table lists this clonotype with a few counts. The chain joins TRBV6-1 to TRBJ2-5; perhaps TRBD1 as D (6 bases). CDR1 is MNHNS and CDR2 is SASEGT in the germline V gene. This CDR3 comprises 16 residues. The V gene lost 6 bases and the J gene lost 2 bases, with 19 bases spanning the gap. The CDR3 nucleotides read TGTGCCAGCAGCCGGGGTGGACAGACGACTCAAGAGACCCAGTACTTC. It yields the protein CASSRGGQTTQETQYF.

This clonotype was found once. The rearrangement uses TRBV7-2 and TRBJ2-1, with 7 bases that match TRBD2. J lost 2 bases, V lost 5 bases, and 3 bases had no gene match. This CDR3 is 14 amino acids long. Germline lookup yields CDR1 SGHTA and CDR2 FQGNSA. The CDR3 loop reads CASSTTSAYNEQFF. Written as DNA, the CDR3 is TGTGCCAGCAGCACAACTAGCGCCTACAATGAGCAGTTCTTC.

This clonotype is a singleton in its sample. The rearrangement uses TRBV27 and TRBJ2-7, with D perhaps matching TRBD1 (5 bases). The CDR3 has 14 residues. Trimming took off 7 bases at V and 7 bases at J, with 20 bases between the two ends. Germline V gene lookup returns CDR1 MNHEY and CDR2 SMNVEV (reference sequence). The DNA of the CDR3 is TGTGCCAGCACTCCTACCGTAGGACATTGGGAGCAGTACGTC. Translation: CASTPTVGHWEQYV.

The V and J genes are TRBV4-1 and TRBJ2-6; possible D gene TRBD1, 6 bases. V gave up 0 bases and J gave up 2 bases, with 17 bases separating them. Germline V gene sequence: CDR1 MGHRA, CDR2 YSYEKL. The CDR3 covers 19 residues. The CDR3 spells CASSQDSRGAGTGANVLTF. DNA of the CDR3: TGCGCCAGCAGCCAAGATAGCAGGGGCGCTGGAACTGGGGCCAACGTCCTGACTTTC.

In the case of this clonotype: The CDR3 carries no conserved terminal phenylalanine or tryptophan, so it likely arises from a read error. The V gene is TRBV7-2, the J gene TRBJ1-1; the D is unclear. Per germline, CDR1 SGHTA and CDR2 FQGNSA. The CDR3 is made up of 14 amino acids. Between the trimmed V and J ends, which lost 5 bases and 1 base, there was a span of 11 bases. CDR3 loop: CASSGLAPNTEAFS. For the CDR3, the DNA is TGTGCCAGCAGCGGACTGGCGCCGAACACTGAAGCTTTCTCT.

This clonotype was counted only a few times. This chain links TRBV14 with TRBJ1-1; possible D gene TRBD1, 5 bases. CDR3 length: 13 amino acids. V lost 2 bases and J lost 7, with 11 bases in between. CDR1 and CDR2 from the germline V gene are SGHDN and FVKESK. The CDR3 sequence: CASSQSIQGEAFF. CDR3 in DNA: TGTGCCAGCAGCCAATCGATTCAGGGTGAAGCTTTCTTT.

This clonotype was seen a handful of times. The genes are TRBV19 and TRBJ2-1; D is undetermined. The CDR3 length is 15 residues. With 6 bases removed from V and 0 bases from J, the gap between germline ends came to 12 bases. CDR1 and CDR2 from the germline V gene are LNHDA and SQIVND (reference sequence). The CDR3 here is CASSREVSSYNEQFF. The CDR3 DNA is TGTGCCAGTAGCCGTGAAGTGAGCTCCTACAATGAGCAGTTCTTC.

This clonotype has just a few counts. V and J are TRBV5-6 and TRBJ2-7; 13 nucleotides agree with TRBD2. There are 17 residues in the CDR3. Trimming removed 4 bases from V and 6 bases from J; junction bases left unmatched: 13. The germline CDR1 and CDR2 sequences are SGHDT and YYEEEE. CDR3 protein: CASSDPGTSGAKAEQYF. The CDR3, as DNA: TGTGCCAGCAGCGATCCCGGGACTAGCGGGGCAAAAGCCGAGCAGTACTTC.

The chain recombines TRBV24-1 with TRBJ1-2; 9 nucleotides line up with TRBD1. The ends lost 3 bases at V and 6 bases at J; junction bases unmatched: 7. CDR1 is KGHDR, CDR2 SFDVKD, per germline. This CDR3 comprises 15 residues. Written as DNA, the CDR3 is TGTGCCACCAGTGATACCTCCGGGACAGGGAATGGCTACACCTTC. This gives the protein CATSDTSGTGNGYTF.

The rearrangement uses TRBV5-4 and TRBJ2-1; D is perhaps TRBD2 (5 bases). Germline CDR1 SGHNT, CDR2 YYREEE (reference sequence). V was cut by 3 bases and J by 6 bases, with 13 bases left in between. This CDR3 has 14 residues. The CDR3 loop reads CASSSPARGNEQFF. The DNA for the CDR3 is TGTGCCAGCAGCTCACCCGCCCGGGGCAATGAGCAGTTCTTC.

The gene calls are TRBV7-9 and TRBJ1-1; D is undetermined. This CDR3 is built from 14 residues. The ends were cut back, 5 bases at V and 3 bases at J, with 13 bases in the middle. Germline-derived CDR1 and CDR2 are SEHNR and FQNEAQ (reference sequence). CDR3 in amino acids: CASSPTLEDTEAFF. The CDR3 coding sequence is TGTGCCAGCAGCCCGACCCTGGAAGACACTGAAGCTTTCTTT.